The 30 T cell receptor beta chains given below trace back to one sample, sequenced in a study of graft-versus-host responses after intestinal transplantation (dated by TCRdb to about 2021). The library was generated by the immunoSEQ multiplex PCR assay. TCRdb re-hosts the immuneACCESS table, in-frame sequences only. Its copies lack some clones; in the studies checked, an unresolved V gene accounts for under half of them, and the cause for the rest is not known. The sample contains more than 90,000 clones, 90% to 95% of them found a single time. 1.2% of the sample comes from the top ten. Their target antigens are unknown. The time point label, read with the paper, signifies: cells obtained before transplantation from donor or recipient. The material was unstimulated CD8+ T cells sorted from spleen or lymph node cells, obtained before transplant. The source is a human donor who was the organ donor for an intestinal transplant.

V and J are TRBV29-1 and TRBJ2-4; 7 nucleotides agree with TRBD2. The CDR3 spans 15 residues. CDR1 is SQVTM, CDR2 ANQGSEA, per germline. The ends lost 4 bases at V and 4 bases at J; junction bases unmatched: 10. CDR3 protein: CSVVDWVGGKNIQYF. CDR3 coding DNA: TGCAGCGTTGTCGACTGGGTGGGGGGGAAAAACATTCAGTACTTC.

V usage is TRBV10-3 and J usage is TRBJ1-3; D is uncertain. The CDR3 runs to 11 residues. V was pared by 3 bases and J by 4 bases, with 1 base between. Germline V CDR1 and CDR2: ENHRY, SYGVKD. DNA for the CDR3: TGTGCCATCAGTGAAGGAAACACCATATATTTT. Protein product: CAISEGNTIYF.

CDR3 residues: CASSRDREETQYF. For the CDR3, the DNA is TGTGCCAGCTCCCGCGACAGGGAAGAGACCCAGTACTTC. The rearrangement joins TRBV18 to TRBJ2-5, with 7 bases lining up with TRBD1. With V trimmed by 6 bases and J by 3 bases, 4 bases remained unmatched. Germline V gene sequence: CDR1 KGHSH, CDR2 LQKENI. The CDR3 is made up of 13 amino acids.

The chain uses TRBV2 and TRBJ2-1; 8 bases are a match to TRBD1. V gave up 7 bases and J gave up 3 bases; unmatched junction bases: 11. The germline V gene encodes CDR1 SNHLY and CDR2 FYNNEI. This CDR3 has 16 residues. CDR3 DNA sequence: TGTGCCAGCACCCACGGGACAGGTCCCATCTACAATGAGCAGTTCTTC. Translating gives CASTHGTGPIYNEQFF.

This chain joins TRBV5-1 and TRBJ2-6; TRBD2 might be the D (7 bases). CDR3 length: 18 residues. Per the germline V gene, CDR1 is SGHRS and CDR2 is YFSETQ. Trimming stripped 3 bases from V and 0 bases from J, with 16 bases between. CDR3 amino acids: CASSWGRDYISGANVLTF. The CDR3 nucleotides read TGCGCCAGCAGCTGGGGGCGGGACTACATCTCTGGGGCCAACGTCCTGACTTTC.

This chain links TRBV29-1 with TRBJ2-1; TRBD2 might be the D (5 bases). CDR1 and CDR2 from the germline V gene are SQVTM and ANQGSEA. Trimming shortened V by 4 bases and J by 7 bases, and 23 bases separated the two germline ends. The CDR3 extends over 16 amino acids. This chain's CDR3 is CSVGAPQRRWLNEQFF. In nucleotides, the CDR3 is TGCAGCGTTGGGGCCCCCCAGCGGAGGTGGTTGAATGAGCAGTTCTTC.

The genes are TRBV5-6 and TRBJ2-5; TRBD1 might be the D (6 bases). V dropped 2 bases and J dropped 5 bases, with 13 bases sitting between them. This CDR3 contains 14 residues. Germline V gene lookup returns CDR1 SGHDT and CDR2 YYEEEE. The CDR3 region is CASSLLLGAETQYF. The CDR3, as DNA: TGTGCCAGCAGCTTATTATTGGGGGCGGAGACCCAGTACTTC.

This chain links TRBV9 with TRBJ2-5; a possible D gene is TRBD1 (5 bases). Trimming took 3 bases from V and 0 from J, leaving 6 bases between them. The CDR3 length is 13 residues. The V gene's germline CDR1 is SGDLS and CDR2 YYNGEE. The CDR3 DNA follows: TGTGCCAGCAGCGGACAGTACCAAGAGACCCAGTACTTC. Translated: CASSGQYQETQYF.

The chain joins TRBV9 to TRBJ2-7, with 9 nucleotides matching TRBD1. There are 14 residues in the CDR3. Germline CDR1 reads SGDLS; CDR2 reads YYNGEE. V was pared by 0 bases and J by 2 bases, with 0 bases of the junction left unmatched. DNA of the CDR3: TGTGCCAGCAGCGTAGGACAGGGGGCCTACGAGCAGTACTTC. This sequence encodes CASSVGQGAYEQYF.

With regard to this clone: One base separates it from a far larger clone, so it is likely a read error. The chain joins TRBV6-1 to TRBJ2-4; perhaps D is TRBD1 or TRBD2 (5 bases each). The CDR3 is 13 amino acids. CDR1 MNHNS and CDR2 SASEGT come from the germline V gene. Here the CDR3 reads CASSEYGGNTQYF. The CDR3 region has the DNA TGTGCCAGCAGTGAATATGGGGGAAACACTCAGTACTTC.

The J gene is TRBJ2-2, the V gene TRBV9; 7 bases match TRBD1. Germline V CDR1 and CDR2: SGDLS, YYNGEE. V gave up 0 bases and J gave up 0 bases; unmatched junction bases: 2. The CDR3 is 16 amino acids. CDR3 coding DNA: TGTGCCAGCAGCGTAGCTACAGGGGCGAACACCGGGGAGCTGTTTTTT. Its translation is CASSVATGANTGELFF. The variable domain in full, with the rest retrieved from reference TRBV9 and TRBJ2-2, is DSGVTQTPKHLITATGQRVTLRCSPRSGDLSVYWYQQSLDQGLQFLIQYYNGEERAKGNILERFSAQQFPDLHSELNLSSLELGDSALYFCASSVATGANTGELFFGEGSRLTVL.

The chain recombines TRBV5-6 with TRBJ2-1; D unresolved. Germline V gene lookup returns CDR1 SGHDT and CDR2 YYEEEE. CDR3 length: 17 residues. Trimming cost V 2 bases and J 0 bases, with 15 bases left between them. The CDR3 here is CASSFSLPHYSYNEQFF. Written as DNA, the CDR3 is TGTGCCAGCAGCTTTTCCCTGCCACATTACTCCTACAATGAGCAGTTCTTC. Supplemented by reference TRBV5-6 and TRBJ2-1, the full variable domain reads DAGVTQSPTHLIKTRGQQVTLRCSPKSGHDTVSWYQQALGQGPQFIFQYYEEEERQRGNFPDRFSGHQFPNYSSELNVNALLLGDSALYLCASSFSLPHYSYNEQFFGPGTRLTVL.

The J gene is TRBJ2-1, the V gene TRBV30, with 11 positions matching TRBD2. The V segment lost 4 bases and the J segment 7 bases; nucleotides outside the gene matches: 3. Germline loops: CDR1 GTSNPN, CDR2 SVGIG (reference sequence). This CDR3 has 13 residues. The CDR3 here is CAWTLAGVNEQFF. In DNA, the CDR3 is TGTGCCTGGACACTAGCGGGGGTGAATGAGCAGTTCTTC. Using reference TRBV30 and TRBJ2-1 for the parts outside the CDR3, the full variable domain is SQTIHQWPATLVQPVGSPLSLECTVEGTSNPNLYWYRQAAGRGLQLLFYSVGIGQISSEVPQNLSASRPQDRQFILSSKKLLLSDSGFYLCAWTLAGVNEQFFGPGTRLTVL.

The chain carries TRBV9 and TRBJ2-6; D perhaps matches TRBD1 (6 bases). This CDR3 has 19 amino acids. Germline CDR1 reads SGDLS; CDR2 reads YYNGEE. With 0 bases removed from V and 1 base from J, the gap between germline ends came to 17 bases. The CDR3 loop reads CASSVGLGSRGSGANVLTF. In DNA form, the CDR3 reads TGTGCCAGCAGCGTAGGTCTAGGGAGTAGGGGGTCTGGGGCCAACGTCCTGACTTTC.

The chain's CDR3 is CASSGEYGPSSTDTQYF. CDR3 bases: TGTGCCAGCAGCGGGGAATACGGTCCCTCTAGCACAGATACGCAGTATTTT. The J gene is TRBJ2-3, the V gene TRBV5-4; D unclear. In germline, CDR1 is SGHNT, CDR2 YYREEE (reference sequence). CDR3 size: 17 residues. Between the trimmed V and J ends, which lost 4 bases and 0 bases, there was a span of 18 bases.

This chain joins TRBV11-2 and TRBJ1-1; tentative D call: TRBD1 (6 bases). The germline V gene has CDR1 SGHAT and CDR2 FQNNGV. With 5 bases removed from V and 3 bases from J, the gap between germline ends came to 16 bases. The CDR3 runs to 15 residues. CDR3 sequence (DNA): TGTGCCAGCAGCCTCAGACAGGACTCTTACACTGAAGCTTTCTTT. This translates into CASSLRQDSYTEAFF.

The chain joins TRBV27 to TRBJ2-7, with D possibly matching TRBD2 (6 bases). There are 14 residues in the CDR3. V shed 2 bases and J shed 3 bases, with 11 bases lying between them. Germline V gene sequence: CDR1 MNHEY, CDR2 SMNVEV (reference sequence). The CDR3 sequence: CASSLGGSRYEQYF. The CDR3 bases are TGTGCCAGCAGTTTAGGGGGGAGTCGCTACGAGCAGTACTTC.

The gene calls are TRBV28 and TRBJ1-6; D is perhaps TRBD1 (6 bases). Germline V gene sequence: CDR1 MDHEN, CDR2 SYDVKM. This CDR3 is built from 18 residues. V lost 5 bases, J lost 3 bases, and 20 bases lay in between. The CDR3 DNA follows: TGTGCCAGCAGTCTCCCCGGCGAGGGGGGGTTCTATAATTCACCCCTCCACTTT. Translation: CASSLPGEGGFYNSPLHF. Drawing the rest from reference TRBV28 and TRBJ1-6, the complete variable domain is DVKVTQSSRYLVKRTGEKVFLECVQDMDHENMFWYRQDPGLGLRLIYFSYDVKMKEKGDIPEGYSVSREKKERFSLILESASTNQTSMYLCASSLPGEGGFYNSPLHFGNGTRLTVT.

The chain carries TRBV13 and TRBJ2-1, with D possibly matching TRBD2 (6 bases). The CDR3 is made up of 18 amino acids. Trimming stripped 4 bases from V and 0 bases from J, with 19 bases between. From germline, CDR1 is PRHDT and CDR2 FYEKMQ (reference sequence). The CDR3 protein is CASSSDLEAGSSYNEQFF. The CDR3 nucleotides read TGTGCCAGCAGCTCCGATCTGGAGGCGGGAAGCTCCTACAATGAGCAGTTCTTC. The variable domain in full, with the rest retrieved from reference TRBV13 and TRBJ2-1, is AAGVIQSPRHLIKEKRETATLKCYPIPRHDTVYWYQQGPGQDPQFLISFYEKMQSDKGSIPDRFSAQQFSDYHSELNMSSLELGDSALYFCASSSDLEAGSSYNEQFFGPGTRLTVL.

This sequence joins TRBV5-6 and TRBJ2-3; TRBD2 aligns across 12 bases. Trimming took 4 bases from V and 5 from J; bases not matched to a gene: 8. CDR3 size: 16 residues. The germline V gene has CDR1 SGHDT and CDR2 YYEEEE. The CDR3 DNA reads TGTGCCAGCAGCGTCACGCCGGGACTAGCGGGAGATACGCAGTATTTT. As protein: CASSVTPGLAGDTQYF.

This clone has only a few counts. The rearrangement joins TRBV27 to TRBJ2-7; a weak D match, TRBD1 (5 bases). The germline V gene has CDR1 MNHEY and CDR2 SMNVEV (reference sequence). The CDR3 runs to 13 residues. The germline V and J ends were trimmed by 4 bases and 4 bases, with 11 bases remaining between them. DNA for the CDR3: TGTGCCAGCAGTTCATGGGGCGGATACGAGCAGTACTTC. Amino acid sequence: CASSSWGGYEQYF.

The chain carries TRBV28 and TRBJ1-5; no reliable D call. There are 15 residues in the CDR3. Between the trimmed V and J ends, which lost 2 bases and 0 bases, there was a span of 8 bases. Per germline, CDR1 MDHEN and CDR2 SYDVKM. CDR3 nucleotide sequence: TGTGCCAGCAGTTTAGAAGGATATAGCAATCAGCCCCAGCATTTT. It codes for CASSLEGYSNQPQHF.

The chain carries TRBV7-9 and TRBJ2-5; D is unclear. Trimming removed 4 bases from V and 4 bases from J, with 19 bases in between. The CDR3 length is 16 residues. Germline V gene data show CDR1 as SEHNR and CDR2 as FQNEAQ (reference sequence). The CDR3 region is CASSSLNPTWGETQYF. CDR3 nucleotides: TGTGCCAGCAGCTCCTTAAACCCTACCTGGGGAGAGACCCAGTACTTC.

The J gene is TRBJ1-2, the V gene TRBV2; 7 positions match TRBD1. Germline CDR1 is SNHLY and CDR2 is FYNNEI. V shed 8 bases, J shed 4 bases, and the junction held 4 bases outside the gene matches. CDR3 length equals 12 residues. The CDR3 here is CASGQVAYGYTF. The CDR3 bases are TGTGCCAGCGGACAGGTAGCCTATGGCTACACCTTC. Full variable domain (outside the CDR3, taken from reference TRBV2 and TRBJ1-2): EPEVTQTPSHQVTQMGQEVILRCVPISNHLYFYWYRQILGQKVEFLVSFYNNEISEKSEIFDDQFSVERPDGSNFTLKIRSTKLEDSAMYFCASGQVAYGYTFGSGTRLTVV.

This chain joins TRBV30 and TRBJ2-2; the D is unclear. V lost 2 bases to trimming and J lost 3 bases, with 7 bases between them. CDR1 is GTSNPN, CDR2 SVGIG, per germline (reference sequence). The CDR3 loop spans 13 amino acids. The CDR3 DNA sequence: TGTGCCTGGAGTCCATCACACACCGGGGAGCTGTTTTTT. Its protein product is CAWSPSHTGELFF. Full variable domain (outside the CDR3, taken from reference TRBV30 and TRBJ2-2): SQTIHQWPATLVQPVGSPLSLECTVEGTSNPNLYWYRQAAGRGLQLLFYSVGIGQISSEVPQNLSASRPQDRQFILSSKKLLLSDSGFYLCAWSPSHTGELFFGEGSRLTVL.

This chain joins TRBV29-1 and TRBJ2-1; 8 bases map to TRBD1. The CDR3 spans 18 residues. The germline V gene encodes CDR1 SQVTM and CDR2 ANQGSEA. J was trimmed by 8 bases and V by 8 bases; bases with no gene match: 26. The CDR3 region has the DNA TGCAGCACCCCGCGGGAAGAGAGGACAGGGTGGCCCGGCCATGAGCAGTTCTTC. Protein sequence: CSTPREERTGWPGHEQFF.

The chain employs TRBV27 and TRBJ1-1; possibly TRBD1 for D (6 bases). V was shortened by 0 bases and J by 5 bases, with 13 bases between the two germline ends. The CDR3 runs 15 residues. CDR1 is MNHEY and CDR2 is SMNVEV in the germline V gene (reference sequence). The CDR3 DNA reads TGTGCCAGCAGTTTATCGCGGGGGCTAGGGACTGAAGCTTTCTTT. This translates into CASSLSRGLGTEAFF.

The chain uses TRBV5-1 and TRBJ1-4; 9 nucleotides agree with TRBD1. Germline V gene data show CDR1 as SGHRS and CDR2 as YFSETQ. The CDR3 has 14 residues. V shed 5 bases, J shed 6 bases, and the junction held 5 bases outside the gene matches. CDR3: CASRGQGRDEKLFF. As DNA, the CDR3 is TGCGCCAGCAGGGGACAGGGAAGGGATGAAAAACTGTTTTTT.

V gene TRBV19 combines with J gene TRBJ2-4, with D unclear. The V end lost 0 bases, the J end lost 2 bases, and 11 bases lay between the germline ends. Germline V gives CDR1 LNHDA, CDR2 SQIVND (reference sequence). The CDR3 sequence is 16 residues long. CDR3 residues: CASSIDFRGTKNIQYF. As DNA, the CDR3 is TGTGCCAGTAGTATAGATTTTCGAGGAACCAAAAACATTCAGTACTTC. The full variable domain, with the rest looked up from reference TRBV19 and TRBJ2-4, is DGGITQSPKYLFRKEGQNVTLSCEQNLNHDAMYWYRQDPGQGLRLIYYSQIVNDFQKGDIAEGYSVSREKKESFPLTVTSAQKNPTAFYLCASSIDFRGTKNIQYFGAGTRLSVL.

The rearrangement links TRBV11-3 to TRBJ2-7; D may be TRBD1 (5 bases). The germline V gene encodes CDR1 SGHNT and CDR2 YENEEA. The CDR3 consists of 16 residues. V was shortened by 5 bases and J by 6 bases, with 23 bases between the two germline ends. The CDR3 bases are TGTGCCAGCAGCCAAGATCTCGGGCAGGGTTGTCTCGAGCAGTACTTC. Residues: CASSQDLGQGCLEQYF.